This T cell receptor (beta chain) was identified in a study of cytomegalovirus exposure and HLA in healthy donors. The PCR used 60 Vbeta and 13 Jbeta primers. As originally analysed: About 83 million unique TCR beta chains, 9 million to 12 million shared, were counted in a later analysis. The table came from immunoSEQ multiplex PCR; TCRdb's copy has only in-frame clones and leaves some out. D and trimming were read from the DNA, whereas the V and J calls and clone size are those reported in that table. The profile covers 150,000 to 200,000 clones, with more than 70% appearing a single time and around 1% taken by the ten largest. From germline, CDR1 is MNHNS and CDR2 SASEGT. This CDR3 is built from 13 residues. V lost 7 bases and J 5 bases, leaving 12 bases between the germline ends.

The chain carries TRBV6-1 and TRBJ1-5; D uncertain. Sequencing input: PBMCs. The clonotype was recovered from a woman between 40 and 55 years old in good health and CMV-seronegative. Here the CDR3 DNA reads TGTGCCAGCAATCCGGGGAAGGATCAGCCCCAGCATTTT. This encodes CASNPGKDQPQHF.